This T cell receptor beta chain was sequenced during a study of blood T cells in healthy people across ages. General observations from the study: More naive CD4+ cells and higher diversity were found in long-lived than in aged donors.

Donors ranged from about 6 to 90 years old and were healthy Caucasians in Russia. Peripheral blood was drawn, approximately 9.4 milliliters per donor. The CDR3 loop spans 15 amino acids. V shed 1 base and J 0 bases; nucleotides not matched to a gene: 3. Germline CDR1 is KGHSY and CDR2 is FQNENV. Primers used in a second PCR of roughly 6 to 12 cycles were a sample-barcoded 5' primer and a J-beta primer mix. A tag from a template-switch adaptor with 12 random nucleotides marked each cDNA molecule. MiXCR was run by TCRdb on the 5' RACE reads, yielding one entry per CDR3 protein. The sample lists over a million distinct CDR3 sequences, roughly 45% occurring once. The sample holds a few counts of this clonotype. Its antigen remains unidentified.

The sequencing sample was made of blood. The origin of this receptor is a woman under 30 in good health. The chain has TRBV16 and TRBJ2-7, with 7 nucleotides matching TRBD2. CDR3 bases: TGTGCCAGCAGCCAATTGACTAGCTTCTCCTACGAGCAGTACTTC. Translating gives CASSQLTSFSYEQYF.